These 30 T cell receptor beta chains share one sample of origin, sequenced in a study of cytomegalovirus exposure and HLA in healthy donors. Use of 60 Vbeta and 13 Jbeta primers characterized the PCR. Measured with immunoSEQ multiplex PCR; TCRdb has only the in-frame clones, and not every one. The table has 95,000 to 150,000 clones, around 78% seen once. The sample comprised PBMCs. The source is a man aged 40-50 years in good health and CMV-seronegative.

CDR3: CASSLGDTDYSPLHF. The CDR3 DNA is TGTGCCAGCAGCTTGGGGGACACAGACTATTCACCCCTCCACTTT. The chain couples TRBV5-6 to TRBJ1-6; tentative D call: TRBD1 (6 bases). Germline V gene sequence: CDR1 SGHDT, CDR2 YYEEEE. CDR3 length equals 15 residues. The V end was cut by 0 bases, the J end by 8 bases, with 12 bases between.

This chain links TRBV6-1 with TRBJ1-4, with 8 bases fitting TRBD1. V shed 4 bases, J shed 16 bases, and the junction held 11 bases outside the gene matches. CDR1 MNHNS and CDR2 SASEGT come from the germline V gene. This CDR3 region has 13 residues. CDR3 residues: CASSGVDRGQPFF. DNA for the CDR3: TGTGCCAGCAGTGGAGTAGACAGGGGCCAACCGTTTTTT.

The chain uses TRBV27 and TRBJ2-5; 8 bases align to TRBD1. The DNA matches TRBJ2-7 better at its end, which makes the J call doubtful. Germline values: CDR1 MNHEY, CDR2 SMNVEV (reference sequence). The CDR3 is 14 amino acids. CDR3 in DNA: TGTGCCAGCAGCCAGGGGGCCCTCTCCTACGAGCAGTACTTC. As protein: CASSQGALSYEQYF.

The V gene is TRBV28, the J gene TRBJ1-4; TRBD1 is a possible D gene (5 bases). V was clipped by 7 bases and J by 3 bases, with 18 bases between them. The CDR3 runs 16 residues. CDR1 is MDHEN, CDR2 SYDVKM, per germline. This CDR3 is CASMVGGTRANEKLFF. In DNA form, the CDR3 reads TGTGCCAGCATGGTGGGGGGGACTCGGGCTAATGAAAAACTGTTTTTT.

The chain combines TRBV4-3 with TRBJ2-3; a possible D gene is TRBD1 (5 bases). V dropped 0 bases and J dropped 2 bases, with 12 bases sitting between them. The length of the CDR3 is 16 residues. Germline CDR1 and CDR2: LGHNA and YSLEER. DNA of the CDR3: TGCGCCAGCAGCCAAGATCCCAGGGATTACACAGATACGCAGTATTTT. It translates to CASSQDPRDYTDTQYF.

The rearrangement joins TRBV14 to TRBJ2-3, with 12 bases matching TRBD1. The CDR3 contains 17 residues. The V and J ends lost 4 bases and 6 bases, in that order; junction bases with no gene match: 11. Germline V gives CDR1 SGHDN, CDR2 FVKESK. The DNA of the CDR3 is TGTGCCAGCAGCCCTCACTGGGACAGGGGGCAGGTTGATACGCAGTATTTT. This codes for CASSPHWDRGQVDTQYF.

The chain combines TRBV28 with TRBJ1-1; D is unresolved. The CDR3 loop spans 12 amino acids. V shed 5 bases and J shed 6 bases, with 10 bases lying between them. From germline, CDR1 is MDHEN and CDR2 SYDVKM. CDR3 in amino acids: CASSGGRPEAFF. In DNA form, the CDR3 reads TGTGCCAGCAGTGGAGGTAGGCCTGAAGCTTTCTTT.

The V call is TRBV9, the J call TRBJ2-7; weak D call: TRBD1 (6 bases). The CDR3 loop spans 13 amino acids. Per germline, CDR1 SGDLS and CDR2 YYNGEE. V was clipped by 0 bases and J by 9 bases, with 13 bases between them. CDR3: CASSVAPGDAQYF. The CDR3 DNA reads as TGTGCCAGCAGCGTAGCCCCAGGGGATGCGCAGTACTTC. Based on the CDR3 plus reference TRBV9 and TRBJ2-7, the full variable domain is DSGVTQTPKHLITATGQRVTLRCSPRSGDLSVYWYQQSLDQGLQFLIQYYNGEERAKGNILERFSAQQFPDLHSELNLSSLELGDSALYFCASSVAPGDAQYFGPGTRLTVT.

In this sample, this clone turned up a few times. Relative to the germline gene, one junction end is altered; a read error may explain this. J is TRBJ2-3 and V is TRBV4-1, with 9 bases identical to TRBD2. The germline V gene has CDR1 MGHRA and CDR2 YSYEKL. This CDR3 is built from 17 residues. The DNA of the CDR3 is TGCGCCAGCAGCCAAGGTTCCGGGACTAGCACCACACATACGCAGTATTTT. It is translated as CASSQGSGTSTTHTQYF.

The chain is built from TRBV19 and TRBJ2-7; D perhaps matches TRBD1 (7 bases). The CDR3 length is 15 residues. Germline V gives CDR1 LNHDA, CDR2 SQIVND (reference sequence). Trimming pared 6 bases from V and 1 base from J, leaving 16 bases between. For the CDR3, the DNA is TGTGCCAGTAGCCCTGGTTCAGGGGGGTCCTACGAGCAGTACTTC. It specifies CASSPGSGGSYEQYF. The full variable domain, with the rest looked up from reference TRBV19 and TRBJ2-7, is DGGITQSPKYLFRKEGQNVTLSCEQNLNHDAMYWYRQDPGQGLRLIYYSQIVNDFQKGDIAEGYSVSREKKESFPLTVTSAQKNPTAFYLCASSPGSGGSYEQYFGPGTRLTVT.

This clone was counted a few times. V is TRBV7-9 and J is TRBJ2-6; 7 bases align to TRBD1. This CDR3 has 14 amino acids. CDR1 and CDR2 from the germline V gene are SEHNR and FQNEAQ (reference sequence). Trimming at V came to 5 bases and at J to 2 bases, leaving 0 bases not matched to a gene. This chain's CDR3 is CASSTGAGANVLTF. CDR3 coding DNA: TGTGCCAGCAGCACAGGGGCTGGGGCCAACGTCCTGACTTTC.

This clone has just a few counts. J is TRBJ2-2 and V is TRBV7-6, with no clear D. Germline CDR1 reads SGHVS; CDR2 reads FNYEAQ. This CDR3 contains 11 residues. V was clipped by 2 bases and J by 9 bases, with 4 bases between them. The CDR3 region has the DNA TGTGCCAGCAGCTTATCTAGGGAGCTGTTTTTT. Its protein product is CASSLSRELFF.

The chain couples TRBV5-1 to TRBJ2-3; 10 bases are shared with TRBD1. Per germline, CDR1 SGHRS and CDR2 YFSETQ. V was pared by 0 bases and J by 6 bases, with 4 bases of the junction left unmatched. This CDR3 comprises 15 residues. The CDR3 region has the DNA TGCGCCAGCAGCTTGGGACAGGGGGCTCTTGATACGCAGTATTTT. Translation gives CASSLGQGALDTQYF.

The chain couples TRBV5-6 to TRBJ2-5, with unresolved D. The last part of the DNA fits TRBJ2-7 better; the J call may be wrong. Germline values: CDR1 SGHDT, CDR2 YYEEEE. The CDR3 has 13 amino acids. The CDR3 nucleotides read TGTGCCAGCAGCTTTCCTCTTTCCTACGAGCAGTACTTC. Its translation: CASSFPLSYEQYF.

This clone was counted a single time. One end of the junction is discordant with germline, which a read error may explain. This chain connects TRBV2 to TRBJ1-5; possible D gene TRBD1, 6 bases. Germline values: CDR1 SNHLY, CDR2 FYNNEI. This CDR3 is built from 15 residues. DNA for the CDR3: TGTGCCAGCAGCGAAGGGGGGCTTGGCAATCAGCCCCAGCATTTT. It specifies CASSEGGLGNQPQHF. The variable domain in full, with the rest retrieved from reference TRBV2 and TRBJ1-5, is EPEVTQTPSHQVTQMGQEVILRCVPISNHLYFYWYRQILGQKVEFLVSFYNNEISEKSEIFDDQFSVERPDGSNFTLKIRSTKLEDSAMYFCASSEGGLGNQPQHFGDGTRLSIL.

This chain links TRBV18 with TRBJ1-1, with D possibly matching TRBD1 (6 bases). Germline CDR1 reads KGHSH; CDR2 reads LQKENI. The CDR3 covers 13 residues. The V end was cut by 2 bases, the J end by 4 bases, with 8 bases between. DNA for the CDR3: TGTGCCAGCTCACCAGGCAGGGGCACTGAAGCTTTCTTT. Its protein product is CASSPGRGTEAFF.

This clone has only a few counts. The CDR3 DNA reads as TGTGCCAGCAGTGCGGGAGGGGGCAAAGCTTTCTTT. Protein product: CASSAGGGKAFF. The genes are TRBV25-1 and TRBJ1-1; 7 bases align to TRBD1. Trimming cost V 4 bases and J 9 bases; bases outside gene matches: 5. Germline V CDR1 and CDR2: MGHDK, SYGVNS. The CDR3 loop spans 12 amino acids.

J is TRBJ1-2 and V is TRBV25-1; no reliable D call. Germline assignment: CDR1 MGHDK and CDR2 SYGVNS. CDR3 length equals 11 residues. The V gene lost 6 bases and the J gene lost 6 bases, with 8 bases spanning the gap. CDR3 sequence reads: CASRVGNGYTF. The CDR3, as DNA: TGTGCCAGCAGAGTCGGGAATGGCTACACCTTC.

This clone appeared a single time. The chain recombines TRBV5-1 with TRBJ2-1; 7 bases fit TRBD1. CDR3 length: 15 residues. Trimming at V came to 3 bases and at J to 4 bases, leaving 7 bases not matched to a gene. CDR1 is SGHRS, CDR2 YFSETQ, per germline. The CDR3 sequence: CASSSSGTDYNEQFF. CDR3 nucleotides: TGCGCCAGCAGCTCTTCCGGGACAGATTACAATGAGCAGTTCTTC.

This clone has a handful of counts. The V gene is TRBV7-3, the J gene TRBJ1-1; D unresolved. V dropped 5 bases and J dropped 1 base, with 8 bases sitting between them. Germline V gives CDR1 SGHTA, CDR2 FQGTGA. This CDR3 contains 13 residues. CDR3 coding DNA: TGTGCCAGCAGCGCGCACCCGAACACTGAAGCTTTCTTT. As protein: CASSAHPNTEAFF.

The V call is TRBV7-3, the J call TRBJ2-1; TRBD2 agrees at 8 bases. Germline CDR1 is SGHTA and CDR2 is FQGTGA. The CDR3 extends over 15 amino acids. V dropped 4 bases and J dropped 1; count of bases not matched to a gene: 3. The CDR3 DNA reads TGTGCCAGCAGCTCGACTAGCGAGTCCTACAATGAGCAGTTCTTC. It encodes CASSSTSESYNEQFF.

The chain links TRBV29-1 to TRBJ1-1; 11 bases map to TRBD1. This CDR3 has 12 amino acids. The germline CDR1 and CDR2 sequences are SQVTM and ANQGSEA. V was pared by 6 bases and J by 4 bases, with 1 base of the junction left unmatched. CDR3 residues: CSVGTGGTEAFF. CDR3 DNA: TGCAGCGTCGGGACAGGGGGCACTGAAGCTTTCTTT.

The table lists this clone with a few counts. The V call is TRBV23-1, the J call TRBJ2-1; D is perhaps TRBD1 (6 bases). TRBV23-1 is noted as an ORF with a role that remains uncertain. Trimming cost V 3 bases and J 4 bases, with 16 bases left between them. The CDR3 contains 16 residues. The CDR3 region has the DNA TGCGCCAGCAGTCAGAGGGACAAAGCAAGATACAATGAGCAGTTCTTC. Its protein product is CASSQRDKARYNEQFF.

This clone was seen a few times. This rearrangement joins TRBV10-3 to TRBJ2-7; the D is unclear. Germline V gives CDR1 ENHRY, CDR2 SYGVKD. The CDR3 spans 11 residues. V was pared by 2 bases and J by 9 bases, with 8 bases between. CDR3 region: CAISENGRQYF. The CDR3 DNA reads TGTGCCATCAGTGAGAACGGTCGGCAGTACTTC.

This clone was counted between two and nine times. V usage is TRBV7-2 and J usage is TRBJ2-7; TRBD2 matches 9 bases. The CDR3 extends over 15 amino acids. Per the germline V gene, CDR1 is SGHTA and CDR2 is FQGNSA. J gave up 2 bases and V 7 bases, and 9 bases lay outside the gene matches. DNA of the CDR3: TGTGCCAGCACCGTCAGCGGGGGGCCAACCTACGAGCAGTACTTC. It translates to CASTVSGGPTYEQYF.

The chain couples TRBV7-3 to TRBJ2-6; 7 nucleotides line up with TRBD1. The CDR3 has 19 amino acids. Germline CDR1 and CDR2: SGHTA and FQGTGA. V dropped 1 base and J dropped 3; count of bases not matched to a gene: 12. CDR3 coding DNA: TGTGCCAGCAGCTTAAAAGGGGGCAGCCGGTTAGGTGGGGCCAACGTCCTGACTTTC. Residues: CASSLKGGSRLGGANVLTF.

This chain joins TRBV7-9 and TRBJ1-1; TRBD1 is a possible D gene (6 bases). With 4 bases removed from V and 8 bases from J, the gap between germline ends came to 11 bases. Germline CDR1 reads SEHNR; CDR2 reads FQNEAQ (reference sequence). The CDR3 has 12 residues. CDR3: CASSSTGREAFF. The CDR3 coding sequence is TGTGCCAGCAGCTCCACAGGGCGAGAAGCTTTCTTT.

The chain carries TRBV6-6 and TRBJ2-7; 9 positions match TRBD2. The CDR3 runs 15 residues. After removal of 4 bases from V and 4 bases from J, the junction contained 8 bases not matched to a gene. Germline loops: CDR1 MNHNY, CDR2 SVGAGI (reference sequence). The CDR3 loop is CASSFSWSGGYEQYF. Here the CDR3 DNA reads TGTGCCAGCAGTTTCAGTTGGAGCGGGGGGTACGAGCAGTACTTC.

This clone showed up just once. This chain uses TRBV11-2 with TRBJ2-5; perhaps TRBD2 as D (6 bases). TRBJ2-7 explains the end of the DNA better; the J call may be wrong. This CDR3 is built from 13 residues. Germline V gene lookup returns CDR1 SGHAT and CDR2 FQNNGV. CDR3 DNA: TGTGCCAGCAGCGCAACTAGCACCTACGAGCAGTACTTC. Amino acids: CASSATSTYEQYF.

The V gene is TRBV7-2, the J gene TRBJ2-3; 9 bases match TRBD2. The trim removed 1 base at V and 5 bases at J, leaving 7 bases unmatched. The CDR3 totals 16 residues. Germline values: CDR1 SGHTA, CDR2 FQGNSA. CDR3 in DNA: TGTGCCAGCAGCTTAGTAGGCGGGGGGGTGGAAGATACGCAGTATTTT. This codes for CASSLVGGGVEDTQYF.